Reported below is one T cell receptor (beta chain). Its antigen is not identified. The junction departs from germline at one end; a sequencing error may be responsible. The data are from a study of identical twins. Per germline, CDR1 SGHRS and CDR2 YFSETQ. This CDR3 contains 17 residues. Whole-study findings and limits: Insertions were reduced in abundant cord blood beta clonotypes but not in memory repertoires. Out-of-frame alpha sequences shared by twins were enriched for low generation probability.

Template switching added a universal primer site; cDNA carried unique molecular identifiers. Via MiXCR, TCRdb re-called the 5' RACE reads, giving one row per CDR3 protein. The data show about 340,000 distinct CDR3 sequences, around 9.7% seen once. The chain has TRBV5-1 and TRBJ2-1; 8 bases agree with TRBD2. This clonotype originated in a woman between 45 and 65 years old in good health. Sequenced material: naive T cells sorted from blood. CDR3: CASSLEPSGSSYNVQFF. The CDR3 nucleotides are TGCGCCAGCAGCTTGGAGCCGAGCGGGAGCTCCTACAATGTGCAGTTCTTC.